A single sample is the source of the 26 T cell receptor beta chains below, sequenced in a study of siplizumab effects on memory and regulatory T cells. Only in-frame clones appear in the TCRdb table, and some are missing; sequencing was by immunoSEQ multiplex PCR. The sample holds 90,000 to 120,000 clones; about 95% are singletons and the top ten take about 0.6%. The source material was Tregs sorted from blood. These receptors were obtained from a human donor in good health.

This clone was detected only once. This chain connects TRBV21-1 to TRBJ1-2. TRBV21-1 is described as a pseudogene. This CDR3 region has 16 residues. CDR3 loop: CASSKATTPRTDGYTF. The CDR3, as DNA: TGTGCCAGCAGCAAAGCCACGACCCCCAGGACCGATGGCTACACCTTC.

The chain carries TRBV5-1 and TRBJ2-3; TRBD2 matches 10 bases. Looked up from germline, CDR1 is SGHRS and CDR2 is YFSETQ. After removal of 5 bases from V and 3 bases from J, the junction contained 6 bases not matched to a gene. The CDR3 loop spans 15 amino acids. CDR3 in DNA: TGCGCCAGCAGGCCCTTAGCGGGAGGAACAGATACGCAGTATTTT. Amino acids: CASRPLAGGTDTQYF. Based on the CDR3 plus reference TRBV5-1 and TRBJ2-3, the full variable domain is KAGVTQTPRYLIKTRGQQVTLSCSPISGHRSVSWYQQTPGQGLQFLFEYFSETQRNKGNFPGRFSGRQFSNSRSEMNVSTLELGDSALYLCASRPLAGGTDTQYFGPGTRLTVL.

This chain links TRBV7-9 with TRBJ2-2, with 7 bases aligning to TRBD2. Germline V gene lookup returns CDR1 SEHNR and CDR2 FQNEAQ (reference sequence). V trimming: 2 bases; J trimming: 5 bases; junction bases outside the gene matches: 11. This CDR3 comprises 17 residues. CDR3 sequence: CASSLSGLAAVTGELFF. The CDR3, as DNA: TGTGCCAGCAGCTTATCGGGGCTAGCGGCGGTTACCGGGGAGCTGTTTTTT. Full variable domain (missing parts from reference TRBV7-9 and TRBJ2-2): DTGVSQNPRHKITKRGQNVTFRCDPISEHNRLYWYRQTLGQGPEFLTYFQNEAQLEKSRLLSDRFSAERPKGSFSTLEIQRTEQGDSAMYLCASSLSGLAAVTGELFFGEGSRLTVL.

The rearrangement joins TRBV30 to TRBJ2-7; no reliable D call. CDR3 length: 12 residues. Germline V gene sequence: CDR1 GTSNPN, CDR2 SVGIG (reference sequence). V lost 0 bases, J lost 2 bases, and 5 bases lay in between. CDR3 amino acids: CAWSVITYEQYF. Written as DNA, the CDR3 is TGTGCCTGGAGTGTAATAACCTACGAGCAGTACTTC.

The rearrangement joins TRBV19 to TRBJ1-5; TRBD1 might be the D (5 bases). Trimming left V 1 base short and J 6 bases short, with 10 bases between. Germline-derived CDR1 and CDR2 are LNHDA and SQIVND (reference sequence). This CDR3 is built from 14 residues. The CDR3 sequence is CASSIGGAFQPQHF. The CDR3 DNA is TGTGCCAGTAGTATAGGGGGCGCGTTTCAGCCCCAGCATTTT.

V usage is TRBV12-5 and J usage is TRBJ2-5; 10 nucleotides line up with TRBD1. In germline, CDR1 is LGHNT, CDR2 FRNRAP. V trimming: 0 bases; J trimming: 8 bases; junction bases outside the gene matches: 12. CDR3 length: 17 amino acids. As DNA, the CDR3 is TGTGCTAGTGGTTTGGTATCTGGGACAGGGGCTTCACACACCCAGTACTTC. Amino acids: CASGLVSGTGASHTQYF.

The CDR3 bases are TGTGCCAGTAGTGCAACAGTCTCCGAAGCTTTCTTT. It is translated as CASSATVSEAFF. The V gene is TRBV19, the J gene TRBJ1-1; no clear D. This CDR3 contains 12 residues. CDR1 and CDR2 (germline): LNHDA, SQIVND (reference sequence). Trimming removed 5 bases at V and 8 bases at J, with 12 bases between.

This sequence joins TRBV28 and TRBJ2-7; D might be TRBD2 (6 bases). The V gene lost 2 bases and the J gene lost 2 bases, with 16 bases spanning the gap. Germline V gives CDR1 MDHEN, CDR2 SYDVKM. The CDR3 loop spans 16 amino acids. The CDR3 loop is CASSLPVGRGPYEQYF. In DNA form, the CDR3 reads TGTGCCAGCAGTTTACCCGTCGGGCGGGGACCCTACGAGCAGTACTTC.

The chain employs TRBV28 and TRBJ1-2; no clear D. The germline V gene encodes CDR1 MDHEN and CDR2 SYDVKM. V dropped 1 base and J dropped 2 bases, with 17 bases sitting between them. The CDR3 sequence is 17 residues long. This CDR3 is CASSLYSLGPFNYGYTF. The DNA for the CDR3 is TGTGCCAGCAGTTTATATAGTCTTGGGCCATTCAACTATGGCTACACCTTC.

This chain connects TRBV10-1 to TRBJ2-3, with D unresolved. CDR1 and CDR2 (germline): WNHNN, SYGVQD (reference sequence). V shed 0 bases and J shed 6 bases, with 13 bases lying between them. The CDR3 is 15 amino acids. CDR3 bases: TGCGCCAGCAGTGAGTCTTTCCTCTCGAGCGATACGCAGTATTTT. This encodes CASSESFLSSDTQYF.

This chain uses TRBV27 with TRBJ1-5, with a tentative D call TRBD1 (5 bases). There are 17 residues in the CDR3. The V end was cut by 2 bases, the J end by 0 bases, with 14 bases between. Germline-derived CDR1 and CDR2 are MNHEY and SMNVEV (reference sequence). The CDR3: CASSLKAGYLSNQPQHF. The CDR3 bases are TGTGCCAGCAGTTTAAAGGCAGGGTACCTTAGCAATCAGCCCCAGCATTTT.

There are a few counts of this clone. The V call is TRBV5-1, the J call TRBJ2-3; TRBD2 agrees at 10 bases. Germline V gives CDR1 SGHRS, CDR2 YFSETQ. The CDR3 has 18 residues. V lost 2 bases, J lost 1 base, and 10 bases stayed unmatched. The CDR3 sequence is CASSLSASGSWGTDTQYF. The CDR3 DNA reads as TGCGCCAGCAGCTTATCCGCTAGCGGGAGTTGGGGCACAGATACGCAGTATTTT.

J is TRBJ1-2 and V is TRBV11-3; 8 bases align to TRBD1. Germline V lookup: CDR1 SGHNT, CDR2 YENEEA. The V gene end was trimmed by 5 bases and the J gene end by 7 bases; junction bases not matched to a gene: 6. The length of the CDR3 is 13 residues. DNA for the CDR3: TGTGCCAGCAGCGACGGACAGGGAAGTGGCTACACCTTC. Encoded protein: CASSDGQGSGYTF.

V and J are TRBV4-1 and TRBJ2-7; TRBD2 agrees at 9 bases. There are 15 residues in the CDR3. The V gene's germline CDR1 is MGHRA and CDR2 YSYEKL. V lost 4 bases, J lost 2 bases, and 6 bases stayed unmatched. The chain's CDR3 is CASSLTSGSTYEQYF. The CDR3, as DNA: TGCGCCAGCAGCCTCACTAGCGGGTCTACCTACGAGCAGTACTTC.

V gene TRBV19 combines with J gene TRBJ2-7, with D possibly being TRBD1 (5 bases). The CDR3 length is 14 residues. Germline V gene lookup returns CDR1 LNHDA and CDR2 SQIVND (reference sequence). Trimming pared 4 bases from V and 3 bases from J, leaving 13 bases between. CDR3 DNA sequence: TGTGCCAGTAGTAATCTCCAGGGAAGCTACGAGCAGTACTTC. Translated, it gives CASSNLQGSYEQYF.

This sequence joins TRBV18 and TRBJ2-6, with D perhaps given as TRBD1 or TRBD2 (5 bases each). Trimming shortened V by 4 bases and J by 0 bases, and 10 bases separated the two germline ends. In germline, CDR1 is KGHSH, CDR2 LQKENI. The CDR3 extends over 16 amino acids. DNA of the CDR3: TGTGCCAGCTCACGGAGGACACTCTCTGGGGCCAACGTCCTGACTTTC. It translates to CASSRRTLSGANVLTF.

This chain uses TRBV5-1 with TRBJ2-3; D is undetermined. The CDR3 is made up of 15 amino acids. Germline V gives CDR1 SGHRS, CDR2 YFSETQ. The germline V and J ends were trimmed by 1 base and 3 bases, with 12 bases remaining between them. Here the CDR3 DNA reads TGCGCCAGCAGCTTGATACACCCTGGAACAGATACGCAGTATTTT. It codes for CASSLIHPGTDTQYF. Using reference TRBV5-1 and TRBJ2-3 for the parts outside the CDR3, the full variable domain is KAGVTQTPRYLIKTRGQQVTLSCSPISGHRSVSWYQQTPGQGLQFLFEYFSETQRNKGNFPGRFSGRQFSNSRSEMNVSTLELGDSALYLCASSLIHPGTDTQYFGPGTRLTVL.

V gene TRBV5-1 combines with J gene TRBJ2-1; D assignment may be TRBD1 or TRBD2 (5 bases each). The CDR3 contains 17 residues. Between the trimmed V and J ends, which lost 6 bases and 12 bases, there was a span of 31 bases. Per germline, CDR1 SGHRS and CDR2 YFSETQ. For the CDR3, the DNA is TGCGCCAGCAACTCGCAAGGGGTCGGAGGCCGGAATTTTGGGCAGTTCTTC. It is translated as CASNSQGVGGRNFGQFF.

V usage is TRBV19 and J usage is TRBJ2-5; TRBD1 or TRBD2 may be the D gene (5 bases each). CDR3 length equals 14 residues. From germline, CDR1 is LNHDA and CDR2 SQIVND (reference sequence). The V end lost 5 bases, the J end lost 7 bases, and 17 bases lay between the germline ends. CDR3 DNA sequence: TGTGCCAGTAGTGCAACCGGGACGATGGGGACCCAGTACTTC. This sequence encodes CASSATGTMGTQYF.

The CDR3 DNA reads TGTGCCAGTAGTGCTGATGGGACCCGGGTTGGGACCCAGTACTTC. Translating gives CASSADGTRVGTQYF. The chain uses TRBV19 and TRBJ2-5, with D possibly called TRBD1 or TRBD2 (5 bases each). The germline V and J ends were trimmed by 5 bases and 7 bases, with 20 bases remaining between them. The CDR3 contains 15 residues. In germline, CDR1 is LNHDA, CDR2 SQIVND (reference sequence).

The chain couples TRBV19 to TRBJ2-6; 11 nucleotides align to TRBD2. This CDR3 region has 18 residues. J was trimmed by 0 bases and V by 5 bases; bases with no gene match: 6. CDR1 and CDR2 (germline): LNHDA, SQIVND (reference sequence). The DNA of the CDR3 is TGTGCCAGTAGTTTCAAGGGACTAGCGGTCTCTGGGGCCAACGTCCTGACTTTC. This encodes CASSFKGLAVSGANVLTF. Combining the CDR3 with reference TRBV19 and TRBJ2-6 gives the whole variable domain DGGITQSPKYLFRKEGQNVTLSCEQNLNHDAMYWYRQDPGQGLRLIYYSQIVNDFQKGDIAEGYSVSREKKESFPLTVTSAQKNPTAFYLCASSFKGLAVSGANVLTFGAGSRLTVL.

V gene TRBV7-8 combines with J gene TRBJ2-5, with D maybe TRBD2 (6 bases). V was trimmed by 3 bases and J by 5 bases, leaving 19 bases between them. There are 16 residues in the CDR3. In germline, CDR1 is SGHVS, CDR2 FQNEAQ. The CDR3 DNA is TGTGCCAGCAGCTTGCGCGGGGTGGTCCCCCTGGAGACCCAGTACTTC. It is translated as CASSLRGVVPLETQYF. Filled out from reference TRBV7-8 and TRBJ2-5, the complete variable domain reads GAGVSQSPRYKVAKRGQDVALRCDPISGHVSLFWYQQALGQGPEFLTYFQNEAQLDKSGLPSDRFFAERPEGSVSTLKIQRTQQEDSAVYLCASSLRGVVPLETQYFGPGTRLLVL.

This chain uses TRBV25-1 with TRBJ1-2, with D perhaps TRBD1 (5 bases). Trimming took 1 base from V and 4 from J, leaving 10 bases between them. This CDR3 comprises 14 residues. Germline loops: CDR1 MGHDK, CDR2 SYGVNS. The CDR3 here is CASSESGPVYGYTF. The CDR3 region has the DNA TGTGCCAGCAGTGAATCAGGGCCAGTCTATGGCTACACCTTC.

The V call is TRBV29-1, the J call TRBJ2-2, with TRBD1 identical over 7 bases. After removal of 2 bases from V and 1 base from J, the junction contained 7 bases not matched to a gene. There are 16 residues in the CDR3. CDR1 and CDR2 from the germline V gene are SQVTM and ANQGSEA. CDR3 in DNA: TGCAGCGTTGAAACGGACGGGACAGAGAACACCGGGGAGCTGTTTTTT. Translated: CSVETDGTENTGELFF.

This rearrangement joins TRBV7-3 to TRBJ2-2; D gene ambiguous. This CDR3 is 15 amino acids long. V lost 6 bases, J lost 0 bases, and 11 bases lay in between. From germline, CDR1 is SGHTA and CDR2 FQGTGA. The CDR3 DNA reads TGTGCCAGCAGGATGGGGAACTCGAACACCGGGGAGCTGTTTTTT. Protein sequence: CASRMGNSNTGELFF. The full variable domain, rest sourced from reference TRBV7-3 and TRBJ2-2, is GAGVSQTPSNKVTEKGKYVELRCDPISGHTALYWYRQSLGQGPEFLIYFQGTGAADDSGLPNDRFFAVRPEGSVSTLKIQRTERGDSAVYLCASRMGNSNTGELFFGEGSRLTVL.

This clone was detected once. This chain connects TRBV10-2 to TRBJ2-2, with 8 nucleotides matching TRBD2. The junction had 1 base not matched to a gene; V was cut back by 6 bases and J by 1 base. The germline V gene has CDR1 WSHSY and CDR2 SAAADI. This CDR3 contains 14 residues. Written as DNA, the CDR3 is TGCGCCAGCAGACTAGCGGTGAACACCGGGGAGCTGTTTTTT. This sequence encodes CASRLAVNTGELFF.